What follows are 30 T cell receptor beta chains derived from one specimen sequenced in a study of technical replicates of blood from a few donors. TCRdb's copy holds only in-frame clones and misses some; the assay was immunoSEQ multiplex PCR. Here the sample spans about 70,000 clones, about nine tenths being singletons. The sample comprised PBMCs. All receptors come from a human donor in good health. Some clones in this sample may be carry-over from other donors' samples.

This chain links TRBV7-9 with TRBJ1-5, with 11 bases fitting TRBD1. Looked up from germline, CDR1 is SEHNR and CDR2 is FQNEAQ (reference sequence). CDR3 length: 15 residues. The ends lost 5 bases at V and 6 bases at J; junction bases unmatched: 6. DNA of the CDR3: TGTGCCAGCAGCCCCGGACAGGGGGCTGTTCAGCCCCAGCATTTT. As protein: CASSPGQGAVQPQHF.

This sequence joins TRBV9 and TRBJ1-2, with D perhaps TRBD1 (6 bases). The germline V gene encodes CDR1 SGDLS and CDR2 YYNGEE. The germline V and J ends were trimmed by 3 bases and 8 bases, with 14 bases remaining between them. The CDR3 is 13 amino acids. The DNA for the CDR3 is TGTGCCAGCAGCGGGCTGGGGGGGGCGGGCTACACCTTC. The encoded protein is CASSGLGGAGYTF.

The rearrangement uses TRBV11-1 and TRBJ1-6; TRBD1 matches 11 bases. Germline V lookup: CDR1 SGHAT, CDR2 FQDESV (reference sequence). J gave up 6 bases and V 5 bases, and 12 bases lay outside the gene matches. The CDR3 runs to 18 residues. The CDR3 reads CASSTRTGGGRGNSPLHF. The CDR3 coding sequence is TGTGCCAGCAGCACCCGGACAGGGGGCGGTCGGGGTAATTCACCCCTCCACTTT.

The rearrangement uses TRBV29-1 and TRBJ1-2; 7 nucleotides agree with TRBD1. This CDR3 contains 13 residues. Germline V lookup: CDR1 SQVTM, CDR2 ANQGSEA. Unmatched junction bases numbered 8, after V lost 3 bases and J lost 7 bases. The CDR3 spells CSVDRASGGGYTF. CDR3 bases: TGCAGCGTTGACCGCGCTTCAGGGGGTGGCTACACCTTC.

This chain uses TRBV28 with TRBJ1-1, with D tentatively TRBD1 (5 bases). Trimming shortened V by 6 bases and J by 7 bases, and 15 bases separated the two germline ends. CDR1 and CDR2 from the germline V gene are MDHEN and SYDVKM. The CDR3 sequence is 13 residues long. The CDR3 nucleotides are TGTGCCAGCAGCTCTTCGGGGACTATTGAAGCTTTCTTT. It yields the protein CASSSSGTIEAFF. The whole variable domain, filled in from reference TRBV28 and TRBJ1-1, reads DVKVTQSSRYLVKRTGEKVFLECVQDMDHENMFWYRQDPGLGLRLIYFSYDVKMKEKGDIPEGYSVSREKKERFSLILESASTNQTSMYLCASSSSGTIEAFFGQGTRLTVV.

The CDR3 reads CASSLRGGATNEKLFF. CDR3 DNA sequence: TGCGCCAGCAGCCTAAGAGGGGGTGCAACTAATGAAAAACTGTTTTTT. The chain is built from TRBV5-1 and TRBJ1-4, with D possibly TRBD1 on 6 matching bases. The CDR3 length is 16 residues. The V and J ends lost 4 bases and 0 bases respectively, with 13 bases between them. Germline V gene data show CDR1 as SGHRS and CDR2 as YFSETQ.

The chain links TRBV13 to TRBJ1-2; D remains unclear. The CDR3 is 12 amino acids. Trimming removed 5 bases from V and 0 bases from J, with 4 bases in between. Germline values: CDR1 PRHDT, CDR2 FYEKMQ (reference sequence). The CDR3 nucleotides are TGTGCCAGCAGCCCTACTAACTATGGCTACACCTTC. This gives the protein CASSPTNYGYTF. Full variable domain (rest looked up from reference TRBV13 and TRBJ1-2): AAGVIQSPRHLIKEKRETATLKCYPIPRHDTVYWYQQGPGQDPQFLISFYEKMQSDKGSIPDRFSAQQFSDYHSELNMSSLELGDSALYFCASSPTNYGYTFGSGTRLTVV.

The chain employs TRBV4-1 and TRBJ2-1; TRBD1 might be the D (5 bases). The germline gives CDR1 MGHRA, CDR2 YSYEKL. V dropped 1 base and J dropped 9 bases, with 10 bases sitting between them. The CDR3 length is 13 residues. CDR3 coding DNA: TGCGCCAGCAGCCAAGGCGACAGAGGTGAGCAGTTCTTC. Amino acids: CASSQGDRGEQFF.

The chain links TRBV27 to TRBJ2-5; D remains unclear. Germline CDR1 and CDR2: MNHEY and SMNVEV (reference sequence). V lost 6 bases and J lost 0, with 11 bases in between. The length of the CDR3 is 14 residues. For the CDR3, the DNA is TGTGCCAGCAGCCGACACACGTACCAAGAGACCCAGTACTTC. This sequence encodes CASSRHTYQETQYF.

This clone was recorded only once. The chain carries TRBV19 and TRBJ1-5, with 12 nucleotides matching TRBD1. CDR3 length: 16 residues. Germline lookup yields CDR1 LNHDA and CDR2 SQIVND (reference sequence). Unmatched junction bases numbered 6, after V lost 3 bases and J lost 6 bases. The CDR3, as DNA: TGTGCCAGTAGTATCTTGGGACAGGGGGCTTTTCAGCCCCAGCATTTT. Translation: CASSILGQGAFQPQHF.

This chain connects TRBV19 to TRBJ1-3; D is ambiguous. The germline CDR1 and CDR2 sequences are LNHDA and SQIVND (reference sequence). The V end lost 1 base, the J end lost 1 base, and 11 bases lay between the germline ends. The CDR3 length is 16 residues. CDR3 loop: CASSIVCRLSGNTIYF. The CDR3, as DNA: TGTGCCAGTAGTATAGTGTGTCGGTTATCTGGAAACACCATATATTTT.

The rearrangement links TRBV19 to TRBJ1-5; perhaps TRBD1 as D (6 bases). The germline V and J ends were trimmed by 6 bases and 3 bases, with 21 bases remaining between them. The CDR3 is 17 amino acids. The germline gives CDR1 LNHDA, CDR2 SQIVND (reference sequence). CDR3 region: CASRTPTGQLFNQPQHF. CDR3 DNA sequence: TGTGCCAGTAGGACGCCTACGGGACAACTATTCAATCAGCCCCAGCATTTT.

In its sample, this clone was seen once. The chain links TRBV2 to TRBJ2-2; D unresolved. V lost 7 bases and J lost 4, with 10 bases in between. The CDR3 spans 13 residues. Germline assignment: CDR1 SNHLY and CDR2 FYNNEI. The CDR3 protein is CASKYGATGELFF. For the CDR3, the DNA is TGTGCCAGCAAGTACGGAGCCACCGGGGAGCTGTTTTTT.

The chain is built from TRBV15 and TRBJ1-5, with unresolved D. CDR1 and CDR2 from the germline V gene are LNHNV and YYDKDF (reference sequence). The CDR3 runs to 15 residues. Trimming shortened V by 1 base and J by 1 base, and 8 bases separated the two germline ends. The CDR3 DNA follows: TGTGCCACCAGCAGAGCAGTACTAAGCAATCAGCCCCAGCATTTT. Its translation: CATSRAVLSNQPQHF.

The V call is TRBV5-4, the J call TRBJ2-5; D unresolved. Trimming shortened V by 2 bases and J by 5 bases, and 4 bases separated the two germline ends. The CDR3 runs 11 residues. Germline V gene lookup returns CDR1 SGHNT and CDR2 YYREEE (reference sequence). This chain's CDR3 is CASSFGETQYF. Here the CDR3 DNA reads TGTGCCAGCAGCTTCGGGGAGACCCAGTACTTC. Together with reference TRBV5-4 and TRBJ2-5, the CDR3 gives the full variable domain: ETGVTQSPTHLIKTRGQQVTLRCSSQSGHNTVSWYQQALGQGPQFIFQYYREEENGRGNFPPRFSGLQFPNYSSELNVNALELDDSALYLCASSFGETQYFGPGTRLLVL.

V and J are TRBV5-1 and TRBJ2-7; D perhaps matches TRBD2 (6 bases). Trimming removed 4 bases at V and 3 bases at J, with 14 bases between. Germline-derived CDR1 and CDR2 are SGHRS and YFSETQ. CDR3 length: 14 amino acids. The CDR3 nucleotides read TGCGCCAGCAGCATACCTAGCGCTCTCTACGAGCAGTACTTC. Translated, it gives CASSIPSALYEQYF.

This chain uses TRBV19 with TRBJ2-2; TRBD2 aligns across 7 bases. J gave up 4 bases and V 7 bases, and 6 bases lay outside the gene matches. The length of the CDR3 is 14 residues. The germline gives CDR1 LNHDA, CDR2 SQIVND (reference sequence). CDR3 bases: TGTGCCAGTAAGCGGGACTCAGCCACCGGGGAGCTGTTTTTT. This encodes CASKRDSATGELFF.

The rearrangement uses TRBV27 and TRBJ2-2; D gene ambiguous. Trimming took 3 bases from V and 5 from J, leaving 10 bases between them. The germline V gene has CDR1 MNHEY and CDR2 SMNVEV (reference sequence). The CDR3 extends over 14 amino acids. For the CDR3, the DNA is TGTGCCAGCAGTTTTGGTACGGAGACCGGGGAGCTGTTTTTT. It translates to CASSFGTETGELFF.

J is TRBJ2-1 and V is TRBV4-1; 9 nucleotides line up with TRBD2. Germline CDR1 and CDR2: MGHRA and YSYEKL. The CDR3 is 18 amino acids. Trimming removed 0 bases from V and 2 bases from J; junction bases left unmatched: 8. The CDR3 coding sequence is TGCGCCAGCAGCCAAGACGGGGAACTAGCGGGCCCCTACAATGAGCAGTTCTTC. Its translation is CASSQDGELAGPYNEQFF.

The chain joins TRBV7-9 to TRBJ2-1; D perhaps matches TRBD1 (5 bases). This CDR3 region has 15 residues. Germline CDR1 SEHNR, CDR2 FQNEAQ (reference sequence). V was cut by 2 bases and J by 4 bases, with 12 bases left in between. CDR3 sequence (DNA): TGTGCCAGCAGCTTATCAGCTTCAGGGTACAATGAGCAGTTCTTC. It specifies CASSLSASGYNEQFF. The complete variable domain, with remaining parts taken from reference TRBV7-9 and TRBJ2-1, reads DTGVSQNPRHKITKRGQNVTFRCDPISEHNRLYWYRQTLGQGPEFLTYFQNEAQLEKSRLLSDRFSAERPKGSFSTLEIQRTEQGDSAMYLCASSLSASGYNEQFFGPGTRLTVL.

The chain couples TRBV7-9 to TRBJ1-5, with no clear D. With 3 bases removed from V and 6 bases from J, the gap between germline ends came to 6 bases. The CDR3 is 12 residues long. Germline assignment: CDR1 SEHNR and CDR2 FQNEAQ (reference sequence). For the CDR3, the DNA is TGTGCCAGCAGCTTTGGAGGTCAGCCCCAGCATTTT. It is translated as CASSFGGQPQHF.

The sample holds one count of this clone. V is TRBV9 and J is TRBJ2-6, with D unresolved. Deletions cut 2 bases from V and 1 base from J, with 4 bases between. There are 14 residues in the CDR3. Germline V gives CDR1 SGDLS, CDR2 YYNGEE. CDR3 bases: TGTGCCAGCAGCGTCGTGTCTGGGGCCAACGTCCTGACTTTC. This translates into CASSVVSGANVLTF.

This clone is categorized as medium-sized. The V and J genes are TRBV7-9 and TRBJ2-3; TRBD1 matches 10 bases. The V gene's germline CDR1 is SEHNR and CDR2 FQNEAQ (reference sequence). V lost 5 bases to trimming and J lost 3 bases; unmatched junction nucleotides: 11. The CDR3 totals 17 residues. Written as DNA, the CDR3 is TGTGCCAGCAGCGCGCCTCGCTTGGACAGGGGGACAGATACGCAGTATTTT. Translated: CASSAPRLDRGTDTQYF.

The table lists this clone with a count of one. The rearrangement links TRBV2 to TRBJ1-4; perhaps TRBD1 as D (6 bases). Germline V gene data show CDR1 as SNHLY and CDR2 as FYNNEI. V gave up 5 bases and J gave up 10 bases, with 17 bases separating them. The CDR3 is 14 amino acids. CDR3 sequence: CASSTTGDIRKLFF. In DNA form, the CDR3 reads TGTGCCAGCAGTACGACAGGTGATATAAGAAAACTGTTTTTT.

CDR3 nucleotides: TGTGCCAGCAGCCTAGGGGACACCGGGGAGCTGTTTTTT. Protein product: CASSLGDTGELFF. The rearrangement uses TRBV4-2 and TRBJ2-2; possible D gene TRBD1, 5 bases. CDR1 and CDR2 (germline): LGHNA, YNFKEQ. V was cut by 4 bases and J by 3 bases, with 6 bases left in between. The CDR3 is 13 amino acids.

The chain links TRBV5-5 to TRBJ2-1, with TRBD2 identical over 7 bases. J lost 4 bases, V lost 3 bases, and 7 bases had no gene match. The CDR3 length is 15 residues. Germline assignment: CDR1 SGHKS and CDR2 YYEKEE (reference sequence). CDR3 loop: CASSSWTRPYNEQFF. CDR3 in DNA: TGTGCCAGCAGCTCCTGGACTAGACCGTACAATGAGCAGTTCTTC. Using reference TRBV5-5 and TRBJ2-1 for the parts outside the CDR3, the full variable domain is DAGVTQSPTHLIKTRGQQVTLRCSPISGHKSVSWYQQVLGQGPQFIFQYYEKEERGRGNFPDRFSARQFPNYSSELNVNALLLGDSALYLCASSSWTRPYNEQFFGPGTRLTVL.

The V and J genes are TRBV21-1 and TRBJ1-1. TRBV21-1 is given as a pseudogene. The CDR3 has 14 residues. The CDR3 DNA is TGTGCCAGCAGCAAACGCGGCCTTAACACTGAAGCTTTCTTT. The encoded protein is CASSKRGLNTEAFF.

J is TRBJ2-7 and V is TRBV7-2; TRBD1 is a possible D gene (5 bases). Per germline, CDR1 SGHTA and CDR2 FQGNSA. CDR3 size: 12 residues. Trimming took off 4 bases at V and 7 bases at J, with 11 bases between the two ends. The CDR3 protein is CASSSAWTEQYF. In DNA, the CDR3 is TGTGCCAGCAGCTCCGCCTGGACAGAGCAGTACTTC.

The V call is TRBV7-2, the J call TRBJ2-7, with D possibly matching TRBD2 (6 bases). The germline CDR1 and CDR2 sequences are SGHTA and FQGNSA. Trimming cost V 5 bases and J 0 bases, with 14 bases left between them. This CDR3 is built from 15 residues. The CDR3 coding sequence is TGTGCCAGCAGCGCGGGACTTGGGAGCTCCTACGAGCAGTACTTC. Translation gives CASSAGLGSSYEQYF.

The gene calls are TRBV27 and TRBJ2-2; 7 nucleotides line up with TRBD1. The junction had 10 bases not matched to a gene; V was cut back by 6 bases and J by 6 bases. The CDR3 is made up of 15 amino acids. Per germline, CDR1 MNHEY and CDR2 SMNVEV (reference sequence). The CDR3 loop is CASSPIVQGSGELFF. CDR3 in DNA: TGTGCCAGCAGCCCTATAGTACAGGGGTCCGGGGAGCTGTTTTTT.